One sample yielded the 10 T cell receptor beta chains listed below, sequenced in a study of shared clonotypes between healthy human individuals. Profiling relied on immunoSEQ multiplex PCR, and the TCRdb table lists in-frame clones only, not all of them. The data hold approximately 1.9 million clones, with roughly 93% observed a single time. Naivety among CD8 cells was defined by CD45RO negativity and positive CCR7 selection, thereby excluding terminally differentiated effector memory CD45RA+ cells. What was sequenced was naive CD8+ T cells from PBMCs. These TCRs come from a man aged 18 to 35 in good health. Some clones in this sample may be carry-over from other donors' samples.

The J gene is TRBJ2-5, the V gene TRBV7-9; D not resolved. Trimming removed 1 base at V and 3 bases at J, with 12 bases between. The CDR3 length is 15 residues. Germline V lookup: CDR1 SEHNR, CDR2 FQNEAQ (reference sequence). The CDR3 DNA reads TGTGCCAGCAGCTTAGATCGTGTGGAAAAAGAGACCCAGTACTTC. It translates to CASSLDRVEKETQYF.

This chain links TRBV10-3 with TRBJ2-5, with a weak D call TRBD2 (5 bases). CDR1 and CDR2 from the germline V gene are ENHRY and SYGVKD. The V and J ends lost 0 bases and 5 bases respectively, with 13 bases between them. The CDR3 has 15 amino acids. The chain's CDR3 is CAISESGSGGETQYF. CDR3 nucleotide sequence: TGTGCCATCAGTGAGTCCGGCAGTGGCGGGGAGACCCAGTACTTC.

The J gene is TRBJ2-3, the V gene TRBV9, with 10 bases matching TRBD2. The germline V gene encodes CDR1 SGDLS and CDR2 YYNGEE. The CDR3 runs 16 residues. The ends lost 4 bases at V and 2 bases at J; junction bases unmatched: 7. The CDR3 region is CASSPRTSGYTDTQYF. The CDR3 bases are TGTGCCAGCAGCCCTCGGACTAGCGGATACACAGATACGCAGTATTTT.

The V call is TRBV5-8, the J call TRBJ2-2; the D gene is possibly TRBD2 (6 bases). CDR1 is SGHTS and CDR2 is YDEGEE in the germline V gene. The V end lost 3 bases, the J end lost 5 bases, and 8 bases lay between the germline ends. This CDR3 is 13 amino acids long. CDR3 residues: CASSWRGTGELFF. The CDR3 coding sequence is TGTGCCAGCAGCTGGAGGGGTACCGGGGAGCTGTTTTTT.

As concerns this clone: The sample contains more than one DNA sequence encoding this CDR3. The CDR3 sequence is CASSPGQGGYEQYF. The CDR3 DNA is TGTGCCAGCAGTCCGGGACAGGGTGGGTACGAGCAGTACTTC. The gene calls are TRBV27 and TRBJ2-7; TRBD1 aligns across 9 bases. Germline CDR1 is MNHEY and CDR2 is SMNVEV (reference sequence). V was clipped by 5 bases and J by 4 bases; unmatched bases: 6. CDR3 size: 14 residues.

This clone was seen a few times. This rearrangement joins TRBV10-2 to TRBJ1-5, with 9 positions matching TRBD1. Germline values: CDR1 WSHSY, CDR2 SAAADI. V lost 8 bases, J lost 2 bases, and 1 base stayed unmatched. The CDR3 totals 13 residues. This chain's CDR3 is CASGDRGNQPQHF. The CDR3 nucleotides are TGCGCCAGCGGGGACAGGGGCAATCAGCCCCAGCATTTT.

This sequence joins TRBV4-3 and TRBJ2-7; 11 nucleotides match TRBD2. CDR3 length: 18 amino acids. Trimming at V came to 1 base and at J to 0 bases, leaving 8 bases not matched to a gene. Germline CDR1 LGHNA, CDR2 YSLEER. The DNA of the CDR3 is TGCGCCAGCAGCCAAGGGCGGGTGGGACTAGCGGCCTCCTACGAGCAGTACTTC. Its translation is CASSQGRVGLAASYEQYF.

V usage is TRBV4-3 and J usage is TRBJ2-2; tentatively, D is TRBD1 (5 bases). This CDR3 region has 16 residues. Germline assignment: CDR1 LGHNA and CDR2 YSLEER. Trimming took 1 base from V and 0 from J, leaving 9 bases between them. In DNA, the CDR3 is TGCGCCAGCAGCCAAGTCGCCAGGGCGAACACCGGGGAGCTGTTTTTT. Translating gives CASSQVARANTGELFF.

This clone was seen once. CDR3 nucleotides: TGTGCCAGCAGCATTACATCCGGGACAGGGAGTGAAAAACTGTTTTTT. Translation gives CASSITSGTGSEKLFF. The chain is built from TRBV11-2 and TRBJ1-4, with 9 nucleotides matching TRBD1. The CDR3 runs to 16 residues. The V gene end was trimmed by 5 bases and the J gene end by 7 bases; junction bases not matched to a gene: 11. From germline, CDR1 is SGHAT and CDR2 FQNNGV.

The chain links TRBV10-3 to TRBJ2-3; D unresolved. CDR1 ENHRY and CDR2 SYGVKD come from the germline V gene. V was cut by 0 bases and J by 1 base, with 5 bases left in between. The CDR3 is 14 amino acids. CDR3 in DNA: TGTGCCATCAGTGAGTCTGCGCGCACAGATACGCAGTATTTT. It encodes CAISESARTDTQYF.